A single sample is the source of the 18 T cell receptor beta chains below, sequenced in a study of post-analysis software for immune sequencing data. Their recognized antigens are unknown. cDNA libraries of TCR beta carried unique molecular identifiers. TCRdb analysed the PCR reads with MiXCR anew, one entry per CDR3 protein. Among 650,000 to 850,000 distinct CDR3 sequences, around 42% were seen once, and the ten largest hold roughly 4.4%. Points from the study as a whole: Four or five TRBV segments were significantly more frequent in patients than in controls. TRBV5-6, TRBV5-1 and TRBV20-1 were among these segments.

The specimen was blood. These receptor sequences come from a girl aged 10 to 17 with multiple sclerosis.

The chain is built from TRBV29-1 and TRBJ2-7; unclear D gene. The J call may not be correct, given that the DNA end is closer to TRBJ2-5. Germline-derived CDR1 and CDR2 are SQVTM and ANQGSEA. The CDR3 spans 13 residues. The CDR3 reads CSVDKQYQETQYF. Here the CDR3 DNA reads TGCAGCGTTGATAAGCAGTACCAAGAGACCCAGTACTTC.

The count of this clonotype is one. The CDR3 loop is CASSFEGRDTQYF. CDR3 DNA: TGTGCCAGCAGCTTCGAGGGTAGGGATACGCAGTATTTT. The chain has TRBV11-2 and TRBJ2-3; D is possibly TRBD2 (5 bases). The CDR3 is made up of 13 amino acids. Trimming cost V 3 bases and J 6 bases, with 10 bases left between them. Germline CDR1 reads SGHAT; CDR2 reads FQNNGV.

V usage is TRBV5-5 and J usage is TRBJ1-2; D remains ambiguous. Trimming took off 5 bases at V and 0 bases at J, with 8 bases between the two ends. CDR1 is SGHKS and CDR2 is YYEKEE in the germline V gene (reference sequence). This CDR3 comprises 13 residues. CDR3 sequence: CASRTVANYGYTF. DNA of the CDR3: TGTGCCAGCAGGACCGTGGCTAACTATGGCTACACCTTC.

V gene TRBV2 combines with J gene TRBJ1-5; 8 positions agree with TRBD1. Germline CDR1 and CDR2: SNHLY and FYNNEI. The CDR3 extends over 17 amino acids. The V and J ends lost 6 bases and 4 bases, in that order; junction bases with no gene match: 14. The CDR3 reads CASRRTGSQLSNQPQHF. The CDR3 region has the DNA TGTGCCAGCAGGAGGACAGGGTCCCAACTCTCTAATCAGCCCCAGCATTTT. The full variable domain, in which reference TRBV2 and TRBJ1-5 provide the parts outside the CDR3, is EPEVTQTPSHQVTQMGQEVILRCVPISNHLYFYWYRQILGQKVEFLVSFYNNEISEKSEIFDDQFSVERPDGSNFTLKIRSTKLEDSAMYFCASRRTGSQLSNQPQHFGDGTRLSIL.

The chain has TRBV28 and TRBJ2-2; D call uncertain. The V gene lost 3 bases and the J gene lost 0 bases, with 5 bases spanning the gap. The length of the CDR3 is 14 residues. Germline CDR1 is MDHEN and CDR2 is SYDVKM. The CDR3 nucleotides are TGTGCCAGCAGTTTCAAGCCGAACACCGGGGAGCTGTTTTTT. Translation gives CASSFKPNTGELFF.

The chain combines TRBV3-1 with TRBJ1-2; D uncertain. The V gene's germline CDR1 is LGHDT and CDR2 YNNKEL (reference sequence). The CDR3 covers 15 residues. Trimming removed 0 bases at V and 2 bases at J, with 10 bases between. CDR3 residues: CASSQDLVRNYGYTF. The CDR3 DNA reads as TGTGCCAGCAGCCAAGATCTGGTCAGGAACTATGGCTACACCTTC.

This clonotype was detected only a few times. The chain combines TRBV13 with TRBJ1-1, with D unresolved. Germline V lookup: CDR1 PRHDT, CDR2 FYEKMQ (reference sequence). The length of the CDR3 is 14 residues. V gave up 2 bases and J gave up 4 bases, with 11 bases separating them. CDR3 loop: CASSLRGLGTEAFF. DNA of the CDR3: TGTGCCAGCAGCTTACGGGGTTTGGGCACTGAAGCTTTCTTT. Together with reference TRBV13 and TRBJ1-1, the CDR3 gives the full variable domain: AAGVIQSPRHLIKEKRETATLKCYPIPRHDTVYWYQQGPGQDPQFLISFYEKMQSDKGSIPDRFSAQQFSDYHSELNMSSLELGDSALYFCASSLRGLGTEAFFGQGTRLTVV.

The chain carries TRBV5-1 and TRBJ2-1; D not resolved. This CDR3 contains 16 residues. V was cut by 0 bases and J by 2 bases, with 12 bases left in between. Germline lookup yields CDR1 SGHRS and CDR2 YFSETQ. CDR3 bases: TGCGCCAGCAGCTTGGATCTCTCCCTGACCTACAATGAGCAGTTCTTC. This gives the protein CASSLDLSLTYNEQFF. Combining the CDR3 with reference TRBV5-1 and TRBJ2-1 gives the whole variable domain KAGVTQTPRYLIKTRGQQVTLSCSPISGHRSVSWYQQTPGQGLQFLFEYFSETQRNKGNFPGRFSGRQFSNSRSEMNVSTLELGDSALYLCASSLDLSLTYNEQFFGPGTRLTVL.

This sequence joins TRBV20-1 and TRBJ1-5; no reliable D call. This CDR3 comprises 13 residues. Per the germline V gene, CDR1 is DFQATT and CDR2 is SNEGSKA (reference sequence). V lost 5 bases, J lost 2 bases, and 10 bases lay in between. CDR3 loop: CSAPRRGNQPQHF. The CDR3, as DNA: TGCAGTGCTCCACGACGAGGCAATCAGCCCCAGCATTTT.

This chain uses TRBV20-1 with TRBJ2-4, with D unresolved. CDR1 is DFQATT and CDR2 is SNEGSKA in the germline V gene (reference sequence). This CDR3 spans 12 amino acids. Trimming removed 1 base at V and 7 bases at J, with 8 bases between. The CDR3 DNA reads as TGCAGTGCTAGAGCAGACGGTAACATTCAGTACTTC. Protein: CSARADGNIQYF.

V usage is TRBV15 and J usage is TRBJ2-1; 7 bases agree with TRBD2. CDR1 is LNHNV and CDR2 is YYDKDF in the germline V gene (reference sequence). J was trimmed by 4 bases and V by 2 bases; bases with no gene match: 14. The CDR3 loop spans 18 amino acids. In DNA, the CDR3 is TGTGCCACCAGCAGAAACCCCGGCAGCGGGGCAAATTACAATGAGCAGTTCTTC. This translates into CATSRNPGSGANYNEQFF.

This chain links TRBV4-2 with TRBJ1-2; a weak D match, TRBD1 (6 bases). This CDR3 region has 13 residues. CDR1 and CDR2 from the germline V gene are LGHNA and YNFKEQ. V lost 4 bases and J 2 bases, leaving 8 bases between the germline ends. The CDR3 sequence: CASSRGLNYGYTF. In nucleotides, the CDR3 is TGTGCCAGCAGCCGGGGGCTAAACTATGGCTACACCTTC.

The rearrangement links TRBV7-2 to TRBJ2-7, with D possibly matching TRBD1 (6 bases). The germline CDR1 and CDR2 sequences are SGHTA and FQGNSA. Deletions cut 5 bases from V and 3 bases from J, with 14 bases between. This CDR3 is 14 amino acids long. In DNA form, the CDR3 reads TGTGCCAGCAGCAGAGGATACAGGGTCTACGAGCAGTACTTC. Translating gives CASSRGYRVYEQYF.

The chain employs TRBV20-1 and TRBJ1-2; no clear D gene. Between the trimmed V and J ends, which lost 3 bases and 2 bases, there was a span of 13 bases. This CDR3 has 14 residues. Germline CDR1 is DFQATT and CDR2 is SNEGSKA (reference sequence). This CDR3 is CSASSEAANYGYTF. CDR3 coding DNA: TGCAGTGCTAGCTCCGAAGCCGCGAACTATGGCTACACCTTC.

The chain links TRBV6-1 to TRBJ1-4; no reliable D call. The V and J ends lost 0 bases and 0 bases respectively, with 11 bases between them. This CDR3 spans 17 amino acids. Germline assignment: CDR1 MNHNS and CDR2 SASEGT. CDR3 DNA sequence: TGTGCCAGCAGTGAAGCGATTAATACTGCAACTAATGAAAAACTGTTTTTT. It specifies CASSEAINTATNEKLFF.

This clonotype was observed a handful of times. The chain joins TRBV7-9 to TRBJ2-7; no reliable D call. Trimming shortened V by 3 bases and J by 3 bases, and 15 bases separated the two germline ends. The CDR3 has 15 residues. The V gene's germline CDR1 is SEHNR and CDR2 FQNEAQ (reference sequence). The CDR3: CASSFGSVENYEQYF. The CDR3 region has the DNA TGTGCCAGCAGCTTCGGTTCGGTAGAAAACTACGAGCAGTACTTC.

This sequence joins TRBV2 and TRBJ1-1, with D possibly being TRBD1 (5 bases). Trimming shortened V by 8 bases and J by 4 bases, and 20 bases separated the two germline ends. The CDR3 length is 15 residues. The V gene's germline CDR1 is SNHLY and CDR2 FYNNEI. CDR3 bases: TGTGCCAGCTTGCTTTTGGAGGGGACGGGCACTGAAGCTTTCTTT. It translates to CASLLLEGTGTEAFF.

The chain employs TRBV20-1 and TRBJ1-6, with D perhaps TRBD1 (5 bases). Germline CDR1 DFQATT, CDR2 SNEGSKA (reference sequence). The CDR3 covers 16 residues. The V end was cut by 4 bases, the J end by 1 base, with 14 bases between. The CDR3 DNA sequence: TGCAGTGCTAACATAGGGACTGTTTCCTATAATTCACCCCTCCACTTT. Protein product: CSANIGTVSYNSPLHF.